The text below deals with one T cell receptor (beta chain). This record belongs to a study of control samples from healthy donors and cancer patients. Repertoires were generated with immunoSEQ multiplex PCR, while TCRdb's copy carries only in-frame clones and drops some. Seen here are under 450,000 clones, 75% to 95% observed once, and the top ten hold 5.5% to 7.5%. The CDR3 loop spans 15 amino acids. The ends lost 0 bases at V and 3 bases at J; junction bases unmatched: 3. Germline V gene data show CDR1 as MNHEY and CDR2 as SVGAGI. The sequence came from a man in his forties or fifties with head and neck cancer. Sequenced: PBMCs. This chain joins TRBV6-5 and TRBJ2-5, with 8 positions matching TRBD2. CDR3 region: CASSYSGTRKETQYF. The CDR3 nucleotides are TGTGCCAGCAGTTACTCGGGGACTAGGAAAGAGACCCAGTACTTC.